This record looks at one T cell receptor beta chain sequence and its context. The CDR3 covers 16 residues. J was trimmed by 3 bases and V by 3 bases; bases with no gene match: 5. The germline V gene encodes CDR1 SGHRS and CDR2 YFSETQ. This entry belongs to a study of cytomegalovirus exposure and HLA in healthy donors. Study in general: The roughly 120 million unique TCR beta sequences, from about 180 million T cells, were found by an earlier analysis.

PCR primers comprised 60 Vbeta and 13 Jbeta primers. Using immunoSEQ multiplex PCR, the repertoire was profiled, and TCRdb retains in-frame clones only, with some absent. Here the sample spans 180,000 or so clones, 82% being singletons. The sample consisted of PBMCs. This clonotype was obtained from a woman aged 45-60 years in good health and CMV-seropositive. This rearrangement joins TRBV5-1 to TRBJ2-2, with TRBD1 matching 10 bases. CDR3 residues: CASSSGTGAYTGELFF. For the CDR3, the DNA is TGCGCCAGCAGCTCCGGGACAGGGGCATACACCGGGGAGCTGTTTTTT. The full variable domain, rest sourced from reference TRBV5-1 and TRBJ2-2, is KAGVTQTPRYLIKTRGQQVTLSCSPISGHRSVSWYQQTPGQGLQFLFEYFSETQRNKGNFPGRFSGRQFSNSRSEMNVSTLELGDSALYLCASSSGTGAYTGELFFGEGSRLTVL.